This TCR beta chain was identified during a study of regulatory T cells in long-lasting Graves disease. Study context: Graves' patients who were just diagnosed had used antithyroid drugs for under 3 months.

Relying on iRepertoire HTBI primers and Arm-PCR of CDR3 regions, the team built TCR beta libraries. TCRdb processed the multiplex PCR reads anew with MiXCR; each CDR3 protein has one entry. Here the sample spans 400,000 to 450,000 distinct CDR3 sequences, 16% being singletons. This clonotype was recorded at least ten times. Regarding time point: newly diagnosed GD, antithyroid drugs for less than 3 months. Extracted PBMC RNA gave rise to the TCR library. Per the germline V gene, CDR1 is MNHEY and CDR2 is SMNVEV (reference sequence). The V segment lost 3 bases and the J segment 4 bases; nucleotides outside the gene matches: 7. CDR3 length: 15 amino acids. This same sample was also taken into another study, of T cells in Graves' hyperthyroidism and ophthalmopathy.

This sequence joins TRBV27 and TRBJ2-3; 7 positions agree with TRBD2. The sequencing here drew on peripheral blood mononuclear cells (PBMCs), taken at new diagnosis, from a patient treated with antithyroid drugs. The receptor was derived from a woman in her twenties or thirties with Graves disease. The CDR3 protein is CASSLGGPRADTQYF. The CDR3 DNA is TGTGCCAGCAGTTTGGGAGGGCCGAGGGCAGATACGCAGTATTTT.